The clone carrying this T cell receptor (beta chain) was recorded once. Antigen unknown. Sequenced by immunoSEQ multiplex PCR; TCRdb stores in-frame clones only, minus some. Of approximately 150,000 clones listed, 85% to 90% were seen once; the top ten hold around 1.5%. The germline V gene has CDR1 MNHNS and CDR2 SASEGT. CDR3 length equals 11 residues. Trimming took 1 base from V and 8 from J, leaving 5 bases between them. The record originates from a study of T cell responses to AZD1222 COVID-19 vaccine. Notes on the study in general: Mostly white British, mostly female donors; authors suggested clonal diversity may be underestimated.

The chain combines TRBV6-1 with TRBJ2-5; D unclear. Sample: peripheral blood, taken on day 0 of AZD1222 vaccination. This clonotype originated in an adult in good health. As DNA, the CDR3 is TGTGCCAGCAGTGAAGTTCTAACCCAGTACTTC. Translation gives CASSEVLTQYF.